The T cell receptor (beta chain) under discussion was sequenced for a study of sequential checkpoint blockade in melanoma. Overall study context: First-line arms were nivolumab then ipilimumab, or the reverse, randomized 1:1. Maintenance nivolumab came after either treatment sequence.

The CDR3 length is 13 residues. Trimming cost V 3 bases and J 1 base, with 8 bases left between them. The germline V gene encodes CDR1 SGHDT and CDR2 YYEEEE. The treatment was: randomized to nivolumab then ipilimumab (arm A) or the reverse (arm B). No patient had prior DNA-damaging chemotherapy. Live CD3+CD8+ CD19− CD56− cells were sorted from PBMCs. The data were produced by immunoSEQ multiplex PCR, yet TCRdb's version contains in-frame clones alone and is incomplete. Counted here are fewer than 35,000 clones, roughly 73% occurring once; the ten biggest clones make up about a fifth. The receptor was derived from a human donor with melanoma. Sequencing was performed on CD8+ T cells sorted from blood (inferred from file names), taken from a patient given nivolumab and ipilimumab in sequence. The chain links TRBV5-6 to TRBJ2-7; a possible D gene is TRBD1 (5 bases). CDR3 sequence reads: CASSSTDSYEQYF. The CDR3 DNA reads TGTGCCAGCAGCTCGACAGATTCCTACGAGCAGTACTTC. Using reference TRBV5-6 and TRBJ2-7 for the parts outside the CDR3, the full variable domain is DAGVTQSPTHLIKTRGQQVTLRCSPKSGHDTVSWYQQALGQGPQFIFQYYEEEERQRGNFPDRFSGHQFPNYSSELNVNALLLGDSALYLCASSSTDSYEQYFGPGTRLTVT.